Below, 11 T cell receptor beta chains from the same sample are listed, as sequenced in a study of shared clonotypes between healthy human individuals. Libraries were prepared by immunoSEQ multiplex PCR; TCRdb keeps only in-frame clonotypes and omits some of them. The data show about 700,000 clones, around 67% seen once. The material sequenced was memory CD4+ T cells sorted from blood. Subset denoted: CD45RA-negative fraction. The source of these receptors is a woman aged 25 to 45 in good health.

This clone was recorded only once. The V gene is TRBV6-5, the J gene TRBJ1-1; D might be TRBD1 (5 bases). The length of the CDR3 is 13 residues. The germline V gene encodes CDR1 MNHEY and CDR2 SVGAGI. Trimming removed 7 bases from V and 1 base from J, with 10 bases in between. CDR3 nucleotides: TGTGCCAGCACCGTGGGACGGAACACTGAAGCTTTCTTT. Translating it yields CASTVGRNTEAFF.

The V gene is TRBV7-8, the J gene TRBJ1-1; possibly TRBD1 for D (5 bases). Deletions cut 5 bases from V and 4 bases from J, with 26 bases between. Germline V gene sequence: CDR1 SGHVS, CDR2 FQNEAQ. This CDR3 region has 18 residues. CDR3 coding DNA: TGTGCCAGCAGCCCCCGGGGAGGGACCGCGACAGCGTCCACTGAAGCTTTCTTT. It translates to CASSPRGGTATASTEAFF.

The chain employs TRBV28 and TRBJ1-2; TRBD1 matches 9 bases. CDR3 length: 15 amino acids. V dropped 6 bases and J dropped 8; count of bases not matched to a gene: 13. Germline CDR1 MDHEN, CDR2 SYDVKM. The CDR3, as DNA: TGTGCCAGCAGCTATCCTCTGGGACAGGGTGAAGGCTACACCTTC. Its translation is CASSYPLGQGEGYTF.

The chain joins TRBV11-2 to TRBJ1-2; TRBD1 agrees at 7 bases. The CDR3 is 14 amino acids. Germline-derived CDR1 and CDR2 are SGHAT and FQNNGV. The V gene end was trimmed by 4 bases and the J gene end by 2 bases; junction bases not matched to a gene: 4. CDR3 amino acids: CASSSLTGNYGYTF. CDR3 DNA: TGTGCCAGCAGCTCACTGACAGGGAACTATGGCTACACCTTC.

The table lists this clone with many counts. Within the sample, other DNA sequences also encode this same CDR3. This chain connects TRBV5-1 to TRBJ2-3; no clear D gene. The CDR3 totals 14 residues. Germline V gene sequence: CDR1 SGHRS, CDR2 YFSETQ. Trimming stripped 4 bases from V and 0 bases from J, with 9 bases between. The CDR3 nucleotides read TGCGCCAGCAGCCCTGGACCAAGCACAGATACGCAGTATTTT. Translating it yields CASSPGPSTDTQYF.

V is TRBV7-9 and J is TRBJ1-2, with D uncertain. V was clipped by 8 bases and J by 2 bases, with 3 bases between them. The CDR3 spans 10 residues. Looked up from germline, CDR1 is SEHNR and CDR2 is FQNEAQ (reference sequence). CDR3 amino acids: CASGNYGYTF. The CDR3 coding sequence is TGTGCCAGCGGAAACTATGGCTACACCTTC.

V usage is TRBV4-1 and J usage is TRBJ2-7, with D perhaps matching TRBD2 (6 bases). Germline CDR1 and CDR2: MGHRA and YSYEKL. CDR3 length: 20 residues. Trimming left V 6 bases short and J 1 base short, with 31 bases between. As DNA, the CDR3 is TGCGCCAGCAGTCGGGGACCGGGGGACGGGCTAATTTTGAGTTCCTACGAGCAGTACTTC. Amino acids: CASSRGPGDGLILSSYEQYF.

This clone was detected many times. V and J are TRBV6-1 and TRBJ1-1; 7 bases fit TRBD1. V was clipped by 11 bases and J by 0 bases; unmatched bases: 6. From germline, CDR1 is MNHNS and CDR2 SASEGT. The CDR3 consists of 13 residues. CDR3 loop: CAGGDSLNTEAFF. CDR3 in DNA: TGTGCCGGAGGGGACAGCTTGAACACTGAAGCTTTCTTT.

This clone has a handful of counts. CDR3 in DNA: TGTGCCAGCAGCCAAGGGGTTCCGACCCAGTACTTC. Translation gives CASSQGVPTQYF. The rearrangement uses TRBV4-2 and TRBJ2-5, with unresolved D. V shed 1 base and J shed 7 bases, with 7 bases lying between them. In germline, CDR1 is LGHNA, CDR2 YNFKEQ. The CDR3 is 12 residues long.

As for this clone: Sequence at one end of the junction differs from germline and may be a read error. The rearrangement links TRBV6-5 to TRBJ1-1; D is uncertain. The length of the CDR3 is 14 residues. The germline V gene encodes CDR1 MNHEY and CDR2 SVGAGI. The CDR3 region has the DNA TGTGCCAGCAGTTACGCGGAGATGAAGACTGAAGCTTTCTTT. Amino acids: CASSYAEMKTEAFF.

This chain joins TRBV10-1 and TRBJ1-5, with TRBD1 matching 7 bases. This CDR3 region has 16 residues. V shed 6 bases and J 0 bases; nucleotides not matched to a gene: 8. The germline V gene encodes CDR1 WNHNN and CDR2 SYGVQD (reference sequence). This chain's CDR3 is CASRGTAYYSNQPQHF. For the CDR3, the DNA is TGCGCCAGCAGGGGGACAGCCTACTATAGCAATCAGCCCCAGCATTTT.